This T cell receptor beta chain derives from a study of CD8+ T cells in alopecia areata. Noted treatment: oral pan-JAK inhibitor, 5-10 mg twice daily. Reverse transcribed after extraction, RNA yielded cDNA as the sequencing template. Profiling relied on immunoSEQ multiplex PCR, and the TCRdb table lists in-frame clones only, not all of them. Of some 130,000 clones listed, 54% were seen once; the top ten hold around a sixth. Notes on this clone: As yet, its antigen is unknown.

CDR1 is MNHEY and CDR2 is SVGAGI in the germline V gene. The CDR3 runs 14 residues. The ends lost 8 bases at V and 5 bases at J; junction bases unmatched: 6. Study observations and caveats: Among the 100 top clones, expanded CD8+ clones, like scalp clonality, were significantly decreased by tofacitinib.

This sequence originates from a human donor with alopecia areata. The chain links TRBV6-5 to TRBJ1-4; 9 nucleotides agree with TRBD1. Sequencing was performed on CD8+ T cells sorted from blood, taken at week 4, from a patient treated with tofacitinib. The CDR3 DNA reads TGTGCCAGCGGACGACAGGGGGGAAATGAAAAACTGTTTTTT. Protein: CASGRQGGNEKLFF.